This TCR beta chain originates from a study of cytomegalovirus exposure and HLA in healthy donors. Study overall: Early release data held 85 million to 95 million unique TCRs from HLA-typed donors. In terms of ancestry, the Caucasian-associated cluster contained about four fifths of the roughly 400 genotyped donors.

Findings and caveats of the study: There were some public TCRs occurring in many donors, but most TCR sequences were rare.

PCR used 60 Vbeta primers and 13 Jbeta primers. The method was immunoSEQ multiplex PCR; TCRdb's version includes in-frame clones alone and lacks a portion of them. The table lists tens of thousands of clones, about two thirds of them singletons. The junction had 6 bases not matched to a gene; V was cut back by 5 bases and J by 2 bases. Germline V gives CDR1 MNHEY, CDR2 SMNVEV (reference sequence). This CDR3 contains 16 residues. With regard to this clone: Its matching antigen is unknown.

The TCR originated in a man in his sixties in good health and CMV-seronegative. This chain connects TRBV27 to TRBJ1-4, with 9 bases that match TRBD1. Sample: PBMCs. The CDR3 here is CASSMTGGTTNEKLFF. The CDR3 nucleotides read TGTGCCAGCAGTATGACAGGGGGGACGACTAATGAAAAACTGTTTTTT. Full variable domain (outside the CDR3, taken from reference TRBV27 and TRBJ1-4): EAQVTQNPRYLITVTGKKLTVTCSQNMNHEYMSWYRQDPGLGLRQIYYSMNVEVTDKGDVPEGYKVSRKEKRNFPLILESPSPNQTSLYFCASSMTGGTTNEKLFFGSGTQLSVL.